The 30 T cell receptor beta chains below all came from one sample that was sequenced in a study of shared clonotypes between healthy human individuals. Sequencing was performed with immunoSEQ multiplex PCR; in TCRdb, only in-frame clones are kept and a portion is missing. The sample has 300,000 or so clones, approximately 79% seen once; the top ten hold 10% to 13%. Material: memory CD4+ T cells sorted from blood. This sample's subset: CD45RA-negative fraction. Receptors were obtained from a man aged 25-40 years in good health.

This chain uses TRBV5-1 with TRBJ2-5, with 8 bases fitting TRBD2. The germline gives CDR1 SGHRS, CDR2 YFSETQ. The V and J ends lost 9 bases and 4 bases, in that order; junction bases with no gene match: 11. The CDR3 consists of 14 residues. CDR3 DNA sequence: TGCGCCACAAAGGGTGTTCTAGCGGGAGAGACCCAGTACTTC. It specifies CATKGVLAGETQYF.

The genes are TRBV28 and TRBJ1-5, with a possible D match to TRBD1 (6 bases). Trimming shortened V by 1 base and J by 8 bases, and 15 bases separated the two germline ends. CDR1 is MDHEN, CDR2 SYDVKM, per germline. CDR3 length: 15 amino acids. CDR3: CASSLFTGPEEPQHF. The CDR3, as DNA: TGTGCCAGCAGTTTATTCACAGGGCCCGAGGAGCCCCAGCATTTT.

V usage is TRBV19 and J usage is TRBJ1-5; 8 bases are a match to TRBD1. Germline V lookup: CDR1 LNHDA, CDR2 SQIVND (reference sequence). V trimming: 1 base; J trimming: 6 bases; junction bases outside the gene matches: 5. This CDR3 has 15 amino acids. The CDR3 reads CASSIGAGGGQPQHF. The CDR3 DNA reads as TGTGCCAGTAGTATAGGGGCAGGGGGCGGTCAGCCCCAGCATTTT.

The chain links TRBV10-1 to TRBJ2-3; D is ambiguous. V shed 6 bases and J shed 2 bases, with 9 bases lying between them. The CDR3 sequence is 13 residues long. CDR1 and CDR2 from the germline V gene are WNHNN and SYGVQD (reference sequence). The CDR3 DNA follows: TGCGCCAGCAGGGACGGCTCCACAGATACGCAGTATTTT. Translated: CASRDGSTDTQYF.

The J gene is TRBJ2-2, the V gene TRBV6-1; D not certain. This CDR3 is built from 15 residues. Germline V CDR1 and CDR2: MNHNS, SASEGT. The germline V and J ends were trimmed by 5 bases and 4 bases, with 14 bases remaining between them. CDR3 sequence (DNA): TGTGCCAGCAGTTCTTCCTTGGATGGCACCGGGGAGCTGTTTTTT. Amino acid sequence: CASSSSLDGTGELFF.

This chain connects TRBV5-5 to TRBJ2-7, with TRBD2 identical over 11 bases. Germline V gives CDR1 SGHKS, CDR2 YYEKEE (reference sequence). CDR3 length: 15 residues. The junction had 7 bases not matched to a gene; V was cut back by 5 bases and J by 3 bases. CDR3 nucleotides: TGTGCCAGCAGTTCTGGGACTAGCGGAAACTACGAGCAGTACTTC. This gives the protein CASSSGTSGNYEQYF.

The chain has TRBV7-2 and TRBJ1-5, with a tentative D call TRBD1 (6 bases). The CDR3 runs 14 residues. Trimming took 7 bases from V and 6 from J, leaving 16 bases between them. CDR1 is SGHTA, CDR2 FQGNSA, per germline. The CDR3 region has the DNA TGTGCCAGCACCCAACAAGGGGGGGGTCAGCCCCAGCATTTT. Amino acids: CASTQQGGGQPQHF.

This clone was detected ten times or more. The V and J genes are TRBV4-1 and TRBJ1-5, with 7 positions matching TRBD1. Germline assignment: CDR1 MGHRA and CDR2 YSYEKL. With 4 bases clipped from V and 1 base from J, the junction kept 10 bases outside the gene matches. The CDR3 sequence is 17 residues long. CDR3 nucleotides: TGCGCCAGCAGCCGACAGGGAATAGTCGTAAGCAATCAGCCCCAGCATTTT. Protein sequence: CASSRQGIVVSNQPQHF.

V usage is TRBV6-1 and J usage is TRBJ1-5, with unresolved D. Germline CDR1 reads MNHNS; CDR2 reads SASEGT. V lost 9 bases and J 0 bases, leaving 15 bases between the germline ends. The CDR3 is 15 residues long. The CDR3: CASIRALYSNQPQHF. The CDR3 bases are TGTGCCAGTATCCGGGCCCTTTATAGCAATCAGCCCCAGCATTTT.

The chain uses TRBV7-2 and TRBJ2-7, with TRBD1 as a possible D gene (6 bases). This CDR3 spans 16 amino acids. Trimming removed 1 base from V and 3 bases from J, with 16 bases in between. The germline V gene encodes CDR1 SGHTA and CDR2 FQGNSA. In nucleotides, the CDR3 is TGTGCCAGCAGCTTAGTTGGTCCCAGGGGAGTCTACGAGCAGTACTTC. It is translated as CASSLVGPRGVYEQYF.

The V and J genes are TRBV7-2 and TRBJ1-5; the D gene is possibly TRBD1 (6 bases). Trimming took off 5 bases at V and 3 bases at J, with 8 bases between the two ends. The CDR3 length is 13 residues. Germline V gene lookup returns CDR1 SGHTA and CDR2 FQGNSA. The CDR3 loop reads CASSDRSNQPQHF. Here the CDR3 DNA reads TGTGCCAGCAGCGACAGGTCCAATCAGCCCCAGCATTTT.

The chain combines TRBV11-2 with TRBJ2-7; D is unclear. The CDR3 totals 15 residues. Germline V gene sequence: CDR1 SGHAT, CDR2 FQNNGV. Trimming took off 0 bases at V and 2 bases at J, with 11 bases between the two ends. The CDR3 region is CASSLDRQAAYEQYF. CDR3 nucleotide sequence: TGTGCCAGCAGCTTAGATCGGCAGGCTGCCTACGAGCAGTACTTC.

The V call is TRBV7-9, the J call TRBJ2-5; tentative D call: TRBD1 (6 bases). V was clipped by 5 bases and J by 5 bases, with 12 bases between them. The CDR3 has 13 residues. Germline V gene sequence: CDR1 SEHNR, CDR2 FQNEAQ (reference sequence). The CDR3 region has the DNA TGTGCCAGCAGCCCCGGAACAGGGGAGACCCAGTACTTC. Amino acids: CASSPGTGETQYF.

The genes are TRBV28 and TRBJ2-2, with a tentative D call TRBD2 (7 bases). Germline loops: CDR1 MDHEN, CDR2 SYDVKM. V was clipped by 10 bases and J by 4 bases, with 19 bases between them. CDR3 length: 15 amino acids. As DNA, the CDR3 is TGTGCCACTCTACGTGGGGGGGCCACCACCGGGGAGCTGTTTTTT. This sequence encodes CATLRGGATTGELFF.

The rearrangement joins TRBV2 to TRBJ1-5; no firm D call. The CDR3 is 11 residues long. CDR1 and CDR2 from the germline V gene are SNHLY and FYNNEI. The germline V and J ends were trimmed by 3 bases and 4 bases, with 1 base remaining between them. CDR3 nucleotides: TGTGCCAGCAGTGAGAATCAGCCCCAGCATTTT. This codes for CASSENQPQHF.

The rearrangement joins TRBV15 to TRBJ2-6, with no clear D. The V end was cut by 0 bases, the J end by 1 base, with 10 bases between. The CDR3 spans 17 residues. CDR1 and CDR2 (germline): LNHNV, YYDKDF (reference sequence). CDR3: CATSRDLVASGANVLTF. DNA for the CDR3: TGTGCCACCAGCAGAGATTTGGTGGCTTCTGGGGCCAACGTCCTGACTTTC.

The rearrangement joins TRBV7-3 to TRBJ2-1; 7 bases are a match to TRBD1. Germline loops: CDR1 SGHTA, CDR2 FQGTGA. The CDR3 contains 14 residues. With V trimmed by 1 base and J by 4 bases, 1 base remained unmatched. The CDR3 here is CASSLRGQYNEQFF. In DNA, the CDR3 is TGTGCCAGCAGCTTAAGGGGACAGTACAATGAGCAGTTCTTC.

The rearrangement joins TRBV5-5 to TRBJ1-2; 10 positions agree with TRBD1. The CDR3 length is 13 residues. Unmatched junction bases numbered 4, after V lost 4 bases and J lost 7 bases. Germline CDR1 and CDR2: SGHKS and YYEKEE (reference sequence). In nucleotides, the CDR3 is TGTGCCAGCAGCCTTCGGACAGGGGGTGGCTACACCTTC. Residues: CASSLRTGGGYTF.

The V gene is TRBV4-3, the J gene TRBJ2-7; no clear D gene. The CDR3 covers 15 residues. Germline CDR1 and CDR2: LGHNA and YSLEER. Trimming removed 1 base from V and 3 bases from J, with 13 bases in between. CDR3 DNA: TGCGCCAGCAGCCAAGTAGCTGAACCGCTCTACGAGCAGTACTTC. Amino acids: CASSQVAEPLYEQYF.

The chain combines TRBV9 with TRBJ1-4; D not resolved. Trimming cost V 0 bases and J 10 bases, with 16 bases left between them. Germline V gene lookup returns CDR1 SGDLS and CDR2 YYNGEE. This CDR3 comprises 15 residues. The CDR3 region is CASSVGTVAPAKLFF. In DNA, the CDR3 is TGTGCCAGCAGCGTAGGTACTGTCGCGCCAGCAAAACTGTTTTTT. The whole variable domain, filled in from reference TRBV9 and TRBJ1-4, reads DSGVTQTPKHLITATGQRVTLRCSPRSGDLSVYWYQQSLDQGLQFLIQYYNGEERAKGNILERFSAQQFPDLHSELNLSSLELGDSALYFCASSVGTVAPAKLFFGSGTQLSVL.

Comment on this clone: Other DNA sequences within the sample encode an identical CDR3. The chain is built from TRBV6-1 and TRBJ2-7; TRBD2 aligns across 12 bases. The germline V gene encodes CDR1 MNHNS and CDR2 SASEGT. J gave up 4 bases and V 3 bases, and 4 bases lay outside the gene matches. CDR3 length: 15 residues. CDR3 nucleotides: TGTGCCAGCAGTGAGAGACTAGCGGGAGCATACGAGCAGTACTTC. Translation gives CASSERLAGAYEQYF.

There are many counts of this clone. The chain couples TRBV4-2 to TRBJ2-5, with D possibly matching TRBD2 (5 bases). The germline V gene encodes CDR1 LGHNA and CDR2 YNFKEQ. The CDR3 consists of 13 residues. V was clipped by 4 bases and J by 5 bases, with 11 bases between them. This chain's CDR3 is CASSPFQRETQYF. The CDR3 DNA follows: TGTGCCAGCAGCCCGTTCCAGCGGGAGACCCAGTACTTC.

Here the CDR3 reads CASTPGGADRGVNEQFF. As DNA, the CDR3 is TGTGCCAGCACCCCCGGGGGGGCGGACCGAGGAGTCAATGAGCAGTTCTTC. V gene TRBV5-4 combines with J gene TRBJ2-1, with TRBD2 matching 8 bases. V was clipped by 6 bases and J by 6 bases; unmatched bases: 17. CDR3 size: 17 residues. Per the germline V gene, CDR1 is SGHNT and CDR2 is YYREEE (reference sequence).

The chain joins TRBV15 to TRBJ1-1, with TRBD1 matching 10 bases. The V and J ends lost 5 bases and 1 base, in that order; junction bases with no gene match: 19. CDR3 length equals 20 residues. CDR1 is LNHNV, CDR2 YYDKDF, per germline (reference sequence). CDR3 region: CATSSLTGGMARWANTEAFF. CDR3 in DNA: TGTGCCACCAGCTCCCTGACAGGGGGCATGGCGCGATGGGCGAACACTGAAGCTTTCTTT.

J is TRBJ1-5 and V is TRBV7-9; TRBD1 is a possible D gene (6 bases). The V end lost 5 bases, the J end lost 1 base, and 18 bases lay between the germline ends. The CDR3 covers 17 residues. Germline V CDR1 and CDR2: SEHNR, FQNEAQ (reference sequence). The CDR3 loop reads CASSQGWGTRSNQPQHF. The CDR3 nucleotides read TGTGCCAGCAGCCAGGGGTGGGGGACGCGGAGCAATCAGCCCCAGCATTTT.

V is TRBV18 and J is TRBJ2-3, with a weak D call TRBD1 (6 bases). Germline V CDR1 and CDR2: KGHSH, LQKENI. V was cut by 5 bases and J by 1 base, with 16 bases left in between. This CDR3 is 16 amino acids long. CDR3 bases: TGTGCCAGCTCATCCAACAGGGAAGGAGGCACAGATACGCAGTATTTT. Encoded protein: CASSSNREGGTDTQYF.

CDR3 in amino acids: CASSPALENPYGYTF. The CDR3 DNA reads as TGTGCCAGCTCACCAGCCTTGGAGAACCCCTATGGCTACACCTTC. The V gene is TRBV18, the J gene TRBJ1-2; D unresolved. The CDR3 contains 15 residues. CDR1 is KGHSH and CDR2 is LQKENI in the germline V gene. Trimming took 2 bases from V and 4 from J, leaving 14 bases between them. The whole variable domain, remainder taken from reference TRBV18 and TRBJ1-2, is NAGVMQNPRHLVRRRGQEARLRCSPMKGHSHVYWYRQLPEEGLKFMVYLQKENIIDESGMPKERFSAEFPKEGPSILRIQQVVRGDSAAYFCASSPALENPYGYTFGSGTRLTVV.

The chain joins TRBV10-3 to TRBJ2-5; TRBD1 is a possible D gene (5 bases). The CDR3 is made up of 14 amino acids. V lost 0 bases to trimming and J lost 4 bases, with 9 bases between them. From germline, CDR1 is ENHRY and CDR2 SYGVKD. The CDR3 here is CAISESSRGETQYF. CDR3 DNA: TGTGCCATCAGTGAGTCATCTAGGGGAGAGACCCAGTACTTC.

The chain is built from TRBV5-4 and TRBJ2-7; tentatively, D is TRBD1 (6 bases). In germline, CDR1 is SGHNT, CDR2 YYREEE (reference sequence). The V end lost 2 bases, the J end lost 4 bases, and 16 bases lay between the germline ends. The CDR3 totals 15 residues. CDR3 sequence (DNA): TGTGCCAGCAGCTTAATACAGGGCGGTCGATACGAGCAGTACTTC. This gives the protein CASSLIQGGRYEQYF.

The chain combines TRBV5-1 with TRBJ2-1, with TRBD2 matching over 8 bases. The junction had 6 bases not matched to a gene; V was cut back by 0 bases and J by 10 bases. Germline V gene sequence: CDR1 SGHRS, CDR2 YFSETQ. The CDR3 totals 14 residues. CDR3 bases: TGCGCCAGCAGCTTGGCCGGCGGGGGGCGGGAGCAGTTCTTC. Protein: CASSLAGGGREQFF.